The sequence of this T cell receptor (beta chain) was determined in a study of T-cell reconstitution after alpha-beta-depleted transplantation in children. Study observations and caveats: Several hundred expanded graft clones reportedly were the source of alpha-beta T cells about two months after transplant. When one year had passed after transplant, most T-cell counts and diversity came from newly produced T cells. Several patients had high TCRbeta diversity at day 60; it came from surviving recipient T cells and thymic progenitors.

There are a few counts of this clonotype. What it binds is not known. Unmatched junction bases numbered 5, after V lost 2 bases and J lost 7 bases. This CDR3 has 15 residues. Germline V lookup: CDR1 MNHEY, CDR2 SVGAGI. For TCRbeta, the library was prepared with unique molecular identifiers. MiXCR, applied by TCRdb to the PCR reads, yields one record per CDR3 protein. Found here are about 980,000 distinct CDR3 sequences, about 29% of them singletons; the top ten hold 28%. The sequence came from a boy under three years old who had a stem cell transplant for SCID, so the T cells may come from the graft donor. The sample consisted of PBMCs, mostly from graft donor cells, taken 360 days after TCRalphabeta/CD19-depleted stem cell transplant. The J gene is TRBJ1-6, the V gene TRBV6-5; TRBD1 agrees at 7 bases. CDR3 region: CASSYEGARNSPLHF. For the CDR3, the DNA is TGTGCCAGCAGTTACGAGGGGGCGAGAAATTCACCCCTCCACTTT.